This entry lists 18 T cell receptor beta chains sequenced from one sample in a study of tumor-infiltrating lymphocytes in primary liver carcinoma. The template, 500 ng total RNA, yielded TCR beta cDNA made with a constant-region primer. Slightly modified ARM-PCR served as the procedure for the TCR beta libraries. These libraries came from three rounds of nested multiplex PCR. In the first two PCR rounds, TRBV1-TRBV30 forward primers were paired with a C-beta reverse primer, and each round lasted approximately 9 cycles. TCRdb re-derived calls from the multiplex PCR reads in MiXCR, one entry per CDR3 protein. The sample shows 330,000 or so distinct CDR3 sequences, 65% of them seen only once. They got blood RNA out of unsorted whole blood and also pulled out germline DNA. The sample taken for sequencing was peripheral blood. Source of these receptors: a man between 35 and 55 years old with primary liver carcinoma and hepatitis B virus infection.

The chain couples TRBV6-5 to TRBJ2-7; D assignment may be TRBD1 or TRBD2 (5 bases each). The CDR3 has 14 residues. Germline CDR1 MNHEY, CDR2 SVGAGI. The V end was cut by 7 bases, the J end by 0 bases, with 13 bases between. The CDR3 bases are TGTGCCAGCAATCCGGGACGGATCTCCTACGAGCAGTACTTC. This codes for CASNPGRISYEQYF.

Turning to this clonotype: A much larger clonotype is one base distant, so this may be a read error. The V call is TRBV6-5, the J call TRBJ2-1; D is perhaps TRBD1 (6 bases). CDR1 is MNHEY, CDR2 SVGAGI, per germline. This CDR3 spans 14 amino acids. The CDR3 bases are TGTGCCAGCAGTTACACTGGACAGTACAATGAGCAGATCTTC. Its protein product is CASSYTGQYNEQIF.

Comment on this clonotype: This may arise from a read error, as a much more abundant clone is one base away. The CDR3 end shows no conserved phenylalanine or tryptophan, and so a read error is likely. The chain recombines TRBV6-5 with TRBJ2-3; D is undetermined. Germline V gene sequence: CDR1 MNHEY, CDR2 SVGAGI. CDR3 length: 13 residues. The V and J ends lost 8 bases and 6 bases respectively, with 15 bases between them. The CDR3, as DNA: TGTGCCAGCTGTTGGGTTCTGCCGGATACGCAGTATTTA. Its translation is CASCWVLPDTQYL.

Concerning this clonotype itself: One junction end disagrees with the germline gene, perhaps due to a read error. This rearrangement joins TRBV7-9 to TRBJ2-7; 8 bases match TRBD1. The germline gives CDR1 SEHNR, CDR2 FQNEAQ (reference sequence). This CDR3 contains 15 residues. Here the CDR3 DNA reads TGTGCCAGCAGCTCAGGACAGGGTATCTCTTACGAGGAGTACTTC. Encoded protein: CASSSGQGISYEEYF.

This clonotype has just one count. This may be a read error, as it is one base from a much larger clone. This chain connects TRBV6-5 to TRBJ2-1; unclear D gene. The CDR3 runs 12 residues. CDR1 and CDR2 from the germline V gene are MNHEY and SVGAGI. Trimming took 4 bases from V and 9 from J, leaving 10 bases between them. The CDR3 loop reads CASSFQTGEQFF. As DNA, the CDR3 is TGTGCCAGCAGTTTCCAGACTGGTGAGCAGTTCTTC.

In its sample, this clonotype was seen once. This may stem from a read error, because a much larger clone lies one nucleotide away. V usage is TRBV12-3 or TRBV12-4 and J usage is TRBJ1-2, with TRBD1 identical over 9 bases. The CDR3 is made up of 14 amino acids. V trimming: 8 bases; J trimming: 6 bases; junction bases outside the gene matches: 10. The CDR3 nucleotides read TGTGCCAGCGACAGGTCGACAGGGGGTCATGGCTACACCTTC. This sequence encodes CASDRSTGGHGYTF.

Note on this clonotype: Mismatch with germline at one junction end may stem from a read error. The V gene is TRBV7-9, the J gene TRBJ2-3; TRBD1 matches at 8 bases. This CDR3 comprises 15 residues. CDR1 and CDR2 from the germline V gene are SEHNR and FQNEAQ (reference sequence). The CDR3 loop is CARSLMDRGTDTQYF. In nucleotides, the CDR3 is TGTGCCAGGAGCTTAATGGACAGGGGCACAGATACGCAGTATTTT. Full variable domain (outside the CDR3, taken from reference TRBV7-9 and TRBJ2-3): DTGVSQNPRHKITKRGQNVTFRCDPISEHNRLYWYRQTLGQGPEFLTYFQNEAQLEKSRLLSDRFSAERPKGSFSTLEIQRTEQGDSAMYLCARSLMDRGTDTQYFGPGTRLTVL.

V usage is TRBV4-1 and J usage is TRBJ2-1; 9 bases are shared with TRBD2. The V segment lost 3 bases and the J segment 8 bases; nucleotides outside the gene matches: 14. The CDR3 runs 17 residues. In germline, CDR1 is MGHRA, CDR2 YSYEKL. The DNA for the CDR3 is TGCGCCAGCAGCCAGGGCGATGAGGTTAGCGGGAGCCATGAGCAGTTCTTC. It is translated as CASSQGDEVSGSHEQFF.

This clonotype was counted at least ten times. The chain recombines TRBV6-2 or TRBV6-3 with TRBJ1-1; no firm D call. Germline loops: CDR1 MNHEY, CDR2 SVGEGT. The CDR3 extends over 12 amino acids. Deletions cut 5 bases from V and 5 bases from J, with 9 bases between. Here the CDR3 reads CASSNQWTEAFF. The CDR3, as DNA: TGTGCCAGCAGTAACCAGTGGACTGAAGCTTTCTTT.

This clonotype was counted a single time. One end of the junction fails to match germline, which may point to a read error. J is TRBJ2-7 and V is TRBV11-2; D perhaps matches TRBD2 (5 bases). CDR1 SGHAT and CDR2 FQNNGV come from the germline V gene. CDR3 length: 11 residues. As DNA, the CDR3 is TGTGCCAGCTCTAGGACCTATGAGCGGTGCTTC. Translation gives CASSRTYERCF.

On this clonotype itself: The germline gene is not matched at one end of the junction; a read error may be the cause. The V and J genes are TRBV28 and TRBJ1-6, with 10 bases that match TRBD1. This CDR3 contains 14 residues. Per the germline V gene, CDR1 is MDHEN and CDR2 is SYDVKM. CDR3 nucleotide sequence: TGTGCCACCAGTACGACAGGGGGCCCTTCACCCCTCCACTTT. It translates to CATSTTGGPSPLHF.

With regard to this clonotype: An end of the junction differs from the germline gene, which may be a read error. V gene TRBV2 combines with J gene TRBJ2-3; the D gene is possibly TRBD2 (6 bases). CDR1 SNHLY and CDR2 FYNNEI come from the germline V gene. The CDR3 has 16 amino acids. The CDR3 sequence: CASIEVIPREGDTQYF. In DNA, the CDR3 is TGTGCCAGCATTGAAGTGATACCGCGGGAAGGAGATACGCAGTATTTT.

With respect to this clonotype: One junction end disagrees with the germline gene, perhaps due to a read error. J is TRBJ2-3 and V is TRBV14; 9 nucleotides match TRBD2. CDR3 length: 16 residues. CDR1 and CDR2 (germline): SGHDN, FVKESK. CDR3 nucleotide sequence: TGTGCCAGCAGTCCGCCTGCGGGAGGGCCTGGGGATATGCAGTATTTT. Translation gives CASSPPAGGPGDMQYF.

The rearrangement uses TRBV5-6 and TRBJ1-1; D is unresolved. The CDR3 consists of 15 residues. V gave up 4 bases and J gave up 0 bases, with 13 bases separating them. Germline V lookup: CDR1 SGHDT, CDR2 YYEEEE. The CDR3 nucleotides read TGTGCCAGCAGCCTGAATTGGGTGATGAACACTGAAGCTTTCTTT. Translated: CASSLNWVMNTEAFF.

Only a few counts were recorded for this clonotype. The V call is TRBV14, the J call TRBJ2-2, with D hard to call. Trimming took 4 bases from V and 5 from J, leaving 8 bases between them. Germline-derived CDR1 and CDR2 are SGHDN and FVKESK. This CDR3 is built from 13 residues. The CDR3 region is CASSRLATGELFF. In DNA, the CDR3 is TGTGCCAGCAGCCGCTTGGCGACCGGGGAGCTGTTTTTT.

This clonotype has only one observation. V and J are TRBV7-9 and TRBJ1-6; no definite D call. The CDR3 contains 13 residues. The germline CDR1 and CDR2 sequences are SEHNR and FQNEAQ (reference sequence). Trimming stripped 5 bases from V and 11 bases from J, with 13 bases between. Here the CDR3 reads CASSPTERTPLHF. CDR3 coding DNA: TGTGCCAGCAGCCCTACAGAACGGACACCCCTCCACTTT.

This clonotype was seen a handful of times. This may come from a read error, since a much larger clone is one base off. The chain uses TRBV12-3 or TRBV12-4 and TRBJ2-7; no definite D call. This CDR3 is built from 12 residues. V was trimmed by 7 bases and J by 2 bases, leaving 9 bases between them. The DNA of the CDR3 is TGTGCCAGCAATGCATCCCCCTACGAGCAGTACTTC. Translation: CASNASPYEQYF.

In this sample, this clonotype turned up many times. The J gene is TRBJ2-5, the V gene TRBV29-1, with TRBD2 matching over 8 bases. The CDR3 consists of 14 residues. Germline CDR1 SQVTM, CDR2 ANQGSEA. V was clipped by 0 bases and J by 5 bases; unmatched bases: 5. The CDR3 DNA follows: TGCAGCGTTGAAGATTTTGTAGCGGGGGAGACCCAGTACTTC. Amino acid sequence: CSVEDFVAGETQYF.